This T cell receptor (beta chain) appears in the sequencing data of a study of blood T cell repertoires in COVID-19. Using immunoSEQ multiplex PCR, the repertoire was profiled, and TCRdb retains in-frame clones only, with some absent. The repertoire holds over 35,000 clones, roughly 69% seen once, with 6.2% in the top ten. CDR1 SGHDT and CDR2 YYEEEE come from the germline V gene. V lost 4 bases to trimming and J lost 2 bases, with 13 bases between them. This CDR3 contains 15 residues. The chain joins TRBV5-6 to TRBJ2-1; TRBD2 is a possible D gene (5 bases). The TCR originated in an elderly man with acute or convalescent COVID-19. The specimen sequenced was peripheral blood. The CDR3 spells CASSQQLGPYNEQFF. CDR3 DNA sequence: TGTGCCAGCAGCCAGCAACTAGGACCCTACAATGAGCAGTTCTTC.